A single sample is the source of the 26 T cell receptor beta chains below, sequenced in a study of beta chain features in type 1 diabetes. Isolated RNA was reverse transcribed in full, so expressed TCRB transcripts were sequenced. Method: immunoSEQ multiplex PCR; TCRdb's copy keeps in-frame clones and lacks some. The table includes some 410,000 clones, roughly 11% detected once. Sequencing input: naive CD4+ T cells from blood. Receptors were obtained from a woman aged 18-35 years in good health.

CDR3 loop: CASKSGHGYTF. CDR3 bases: TGTGCCAGCAAATCTGGGCATGGCTACACCTTC. The chain joins TRBV27 to TRBJ1-2; no clear D gene. V lost 7 bases and J 6 bases, leaving 9 bases between the germline ends. CDR1 is MNHEY and CDR2 is SMNVEV in the germline V gene (reference sequence). The CDR3 loop spans 11 amino acids.

The V call is TRBV7-2, the J call TRBJ2-3; maybe TRBD1 (5 bases). The CDR3 is made up of 15 amino acids. Germline CDR1 is SGHTA and CDR2 is FQGNSA. The V end lost 3 bases, the J end lost 3 bases, and 13 bases lay between the germline ends. The CDR3 is CASSLGPTTTDTQYF. CDR3 DNA: TGTGCCAGCAGCTTGGGGCCTACTACGACAGATACGCAGTATTTT. Full variable domain (remainder filled in from reference TRBV7-2 and TRBJ2-3): GAGVSQSPSNKVTEKGKDVELRCDPISGHTALYWYRQSLGQGLEFLIYFQGNSAPDKSGLPSDRFSAERTGGSVSTLTIQRTQQEDSAVYLCASSLGPTTTDTQYFGPGTRLTVL.

This sequence joins TRBV19 and TRBJ2-6; no firm D call. V was clipped by 6 bases and J by 0 bases, with 12 bases between them. Per the germline V gene, CDR1 is LNHDA and CDR2 is SQIVND (reference sequence). The CDR3 sequence is 16 residues long. The CDR3 DNA is TGTGCCAGTAGGCCGACGCCCAGCTCTGGGGCCAACGTCCTGACTTTC. Protein: CASRPTPSSGANVLTF.

This clone has only a few counts. The V call is TRBV6-5, the J call TRBJ1-5, with D uncertain. The CDR3 runs 14 residues. Germline V gene sequence: CDR1 MNHEY, CDR2 SVGAGI. The V and J ends lost 6 bases and 0 bases respectively, with 9 bases between them. CDR3 coding DNA: TGTGCCAGCAGCCGGACGGATAGCAATCAGCCCCAGCATTTT. Translation gives CASSRTDSNQPQHF.

The chain combines TRBV7-3 with TRBJ2-5, with 7 bases that match TRBD1. CDR3 length equals 13 residues. Germline V CDR1 and CDR2: SGHTA, FQGTGA. The trim removed 5 bases at V and 9 bases at J, leaving 9 bases unmatched. The CDR3 nucleotides read TGTGCCAGCAGCGAGAGACAGGGTGTAGCCCAGTACTTC. It codes for CASSERQGVAQYF.

In its sample, this clone was seen a few times. J is TRBJ2-3 and V is TRBV18; no firm D call. V dropped 4 bases and J dropped 1 base, with 9 bases sitting between them. There are 14 residues in the CDR3. The germline gives CDR1 KGHSH, CDR2 LQKENI. CDR3 DNA sequence: TGTGCCAGCTCACTTTCACTTGGCACAGATACGCAGTATTTT. This encodes CASSLSLGTDTQYF.

V is TRBV30 and J is TRBJ1-1; 7 bases are shared with TRBD1. Unmatched junction bases numbered 9, after V lost 2 bases and J lost 6 bases. The CDR3 runs to 14 residues. Per germline, CDR1 GTSNPN and CDR2 SVGIG (reference sequence). CDR3 sequence: CAWSRQGRSSEAFF. The CDR3 bases are TGTGCCTGGAGTAGACAGGGTAGGTCCTCTGAAGCTTTCTTT.

Comments on this clone: Within the sample, other DNA sequences also encode this same CDR3. V usage is TRBV7-2 and J usage is TRBJ2-3; D gene ambiguous. Per the germline V gene, CDR1 is SGHTA and CDR2 is FQGNSA. V was shortened by 3 bases and J by 5 bases, with 3 bases between the two germline ends. CDR3 length: 11 residues. The CDR3 sequence: CASSLIDTQYF. The CDR3 nucleotides read TGTGCCAGCAGCTTGATAGATACGCAGTATTTT.

The J gene is TRBJ2-3, the V gene TRBV7-9; D is perhaps TRBD1 (6 bases). CDR3 length: 14 residues. Germline lookup yields CDR1 SEHNR and CDR2 FQNEAQ (reference sequence). Trimming took off 5 bases at V and 1 base at J, with 10 bases between the two ends. CDR3 loop: CASSPKGGTDTQYF. The CDR3 region has the DNA TGTGCCAGCAGCCCAAAGGGGGGCACAGATACGCAGTATTTT.

In this sample, this clone turned up a few times. The chain recombines TRBV2 with TRBJ2-3; 9 bases are shared with TRBD1. V lost 11 bases and J lost 3; bases outside the gene matches: 12. Germline assignment: CDR1 SNHLY and CDR2 FYNNEI. The CDR3 contains 15 residues. The CDR3 nucleotides read TGTGCCGGAAAGGGACAGGGTGTTCGGACAGATACGCAGTATTTT. It specifies CAGKGQGVRTDTQYF.

This clone was seen a handful of times. V usage is TRBV7-3 and J usage is TRBJ2-3; D not resolved. The V gene's germline CDR1 is SGHTA and CDR2 FQGTGA. V was pared by 6 bases and J by 5 bases, with 9 bases between. This CDR3 has 12 residues. This CDR3 reads CASRPPLDTQYF. The CDR3 nucleotides read TGTGCCAGCAGGCCGCCGCTAGATACGCAGTATTTT.

This clone was recorded a few times. This CDR3 reads CASRRLGGLNEKLFF. The CDR3 nucleotides are TGTGCCAGCAGAAGACTGGGAGGCCTTAATGAAAAACTGTTTTTT. The rearrangement links TRBV6-6 to TRBJ1-4; D gene uncertain. CDR1 and CDR2 (germline): MNHNY, SVGAGI (reference sequence). This CDR3 is 15 amino acids long. The ends were cut back, 6 bases at V and 4 bases at J, with 15 bases in the middle.

This clone turned up a few times. The CDR3 DNA sequence: TGCGCCAGCAGCCAAGGCCCACAGGGCCCGAACACTGAAGCTTTCTTT. Translated, it gives CASSQGPQGPNTEAFF. V usage is TRBV4-1 and J usage is TRBJ1-1; TRBD1 is a possible D gene (6 bases). The CDR3 has 16 amino acids. Trimming took off 1 base at V and 1 base at J, with 13 bases between the two ends. Looked up from germline, CDR1 is MGHRA and CDR2 is YSYEKL.

This clone was observed a few times. The V gene is TRBV6-1, the J gene TRBJ2-7, with 9 positions matching TRBD1. CDR1 and CDR2 from the germline V gene are MNHNS and SASEGT. Trimming cost V 7 bases and J 1 base; bases outside gene matches: 8. CDR3 length equals 15 residues. The CDR3 region is CASIPGQGASYEQYV. The CDR3 DNA follows: TGTGCCAGCATTCCGGGACAGGGCGCTTCCTACGAGCAGTACGTC.

This clone was seen a handful of times. This chain links TRBV7-7 with TRBJ1-1; D is uncertain. The CDR3 extends over 13 amino acids. The germline V and J ends were trimmed by 4 bases and 0 bases, with 6 bases remaining between them. Germline assignment: CDR1 SSHAT and CDR2 FNYEAQ (reference sequence). The CDR3 DNA follows: TGTGCCAGCAGCTCCTCCATGAACACTGAAGCTTTCTTT. This gives the protein CASSSSMNTEAFF.

This chain links TRBV14 with TRBJ1-1; D is unclear. This CDR3 contains 15 residues. Germline V lookup: CDR1 SGHDN, CDR2 FVKESK. Deletions cut 4 bases from V and 5 bases from J, with 17 bases between. The chain's CDR3 is CASSRIKTKDTEAFF. The CDR3 DNA sequence: TGTGCCAGCAGCCGGATCAAAACGAAGGATACTGAAGCTTTCTTT.

This clone showed up just a few times. V is TRBV29-1 and J is TRBJ2-1; 13 nucleotides line up with TRBD2. The CDR3 is 14 amino acids. J was trimmed by 7 bases and V by 7 bases; bases with no gene match: 7. Germline CDR1 SQVTM, CDR2 ANQGSEA. The CDR3 here is CSARGTSGTNEQFF. For the CDR3, the DNA is TGCAGCGCTCGGGGGACTAGCGGGACTAATGAGCAGTTCTTC.

This clone was observed a few times. The rearrangement uses TRBV5-1 and TRBJ1-1, with D possibly being TRBD1 (6 bases). The CDR3 spans 15 residues. Deletions cut 4 bases from V and 3 bases from J, with 16 bases between. Germline V gene sequence: CDR1 SGHRS, CDR2 YFSETQ. The CDR3 bases are TGCGCCAGCAGCCTGGACAGTGCGGGGGACACTGAAGCTTTCTTT. Its translation is CASSLDSAGDTEAFF.

This clone was seen a handful of times. This rearrangement joins TRBV2 to TRBJ2-5; D gene unclear. Per the germline V gene, CDR1 is SNHLY and CDR2 is FYNNEI. CDR3 length: 12 amino acids. V shed 4 bases and J shed 5 bases, with 8 bases lying between them. The CDR3, as DNA: TGTGCCAGCAGTGCTATACTGGAGACCCAGTACTTC. Translated, it gives CASSAILETQYF.

This chain uses TRBV5-1 with TRBJ2-1; 15 positions match TRBD2. The J segment lost 8 bases and the V segment lost 3 bases, leaving 9 bases of the junction unmatched. The CDR3 runs to 17 residues. The germline gives CDR1 SGHRS, CDR2 YFSETQ. The CDR3 DNA reads as TGCGCCAGCAGCTCCCCGGGACTAGCGGGAGGTTCCTATGAGCAGTTCTTC. Protein sequence: CASSSPGLAGGSYEQFF.

This chain joins TRBV7-9 and TRBJ2-5; D is unclear. Germline CDR1 and CDR2: SEHNR and FQNEAQ (reference sequence). The germline V and J ends were trimmed by 5 bases and 5 bases, with 9 bases remaining between them. There are 12 residues in the CDR3. CDR3 region: CASSPGWETQYF. Here the CDR3 DNA reads TGTGCCAGCAGCCCAGGTTGGGAGACCCAGTACTTC. Together with reference TRBV7-9 and TRBJ2-5, the CDR3 gives the full variable domain: DTGVSQNPRHKITKRGQNVTFRCDPISEHNRLYWYRQTLGQGPEFLTYFQNEAQLEKSRLLSDRFSAERPKGSFSTLEIQRTEQGDSAMYLCASSPGWETQYFGPGTRLLVL.

In its sample, this clone was seen a few times. This chain joins TRBV29-1 and TRBJ1-5; 9 nucleotides agree with TRBD1. This CDR3 spans 15 amino acids. Germline V gives CDR1 SQVTM, CDR2 ANQGSEA. With V trimmed by 4 bases and J by 1 base, 5 bases remained unmatched. CDR3 residues: CSVAQGQGSNQPQHF. CDR3 in DNA: TGCAGCGTTGCCCAGGGACAGGGCAGCAATCAGCCCCAGCATTTT. The variable domain in full, with the rest retrieved from reference TRBV29-1 and TRBJ1-5, is SAVISQKPSRDICQRGTSLTIQCQVDSQVTMMFWYRQQPGQSLTLIATANQGSEATYESGFVIDKFPISRPNLTFSTLTVSNMSPEDSSIYLCSVAQGQGSNQPQHFGDGTRLSIL.

This clone was detected only a few times. The chain carries TRBV5-4 and TRBJ2-3; D not resolved. The V gene lost 7 bases and the J gene lost 6 bases, with 12 bases spanning the gap. This CDR3 region has 12 residues. Germline-derived CDR1 and CDR2 are SGHNT and YYREEE (reference sequence). CDR3 in amino acids: CASHPKGDTQYF. The CDR3 bases are TGTGCCAGCCATCCCAAGGGTGATACGCAGTATTTT.

The CDR3 DNA follows: TGTGCCATCAGTGAGAATCGCAGGGACCGGGATACGCAGTATTTT. It codes for CAISENRRDRDTQYF. The genes are TRBV10-3 and TRBJ2-3; D tentatively fits TRBD1 or TRBD2 (5 bases each). The CDR3 has 15 amino acids. Germline loops: CDR1 ENHRY, CDR2 SYGVKD. V was shortened by 2 bases and J by 6 bases, with 15 bases between the two germline ends.

This clone appeared a few times. This sequence joins TRBV18 and TRBJ1-2; D might be TRBD1 (6 bases). This CDR3 comprises 14 residues. Trimming stripped 0 bases from V and 8 bases from J, with 13 bases between. Per the germline V gene, CDR1 is KGHSH and CDR2 is LQKENI. CDR3 residues: CASSPPNREYGYTF. DNA of the CDR3: TGTGCCAGCTCACCACCGAACAGGGAATACGGCTACACCTTC.

V gene TRBV7-3 combines with J gene TRBJ2-1; 9 bases are shared with TRBD2. CDR1 and CDR2 from the germline V gene are SGHTA and FQGTGA. The ends lost 3 bases at V and 5 bases at J; junction bases unmatched: 5. The CDR3 is 15 residues long. This chain's CDR3 is CASSLGLAVDNEQFF. The CDR3 DNA sequence: TGTGCCAGCAGCTTGGGACTAGCCGTCGACAATGAGCAGTTCTTC.